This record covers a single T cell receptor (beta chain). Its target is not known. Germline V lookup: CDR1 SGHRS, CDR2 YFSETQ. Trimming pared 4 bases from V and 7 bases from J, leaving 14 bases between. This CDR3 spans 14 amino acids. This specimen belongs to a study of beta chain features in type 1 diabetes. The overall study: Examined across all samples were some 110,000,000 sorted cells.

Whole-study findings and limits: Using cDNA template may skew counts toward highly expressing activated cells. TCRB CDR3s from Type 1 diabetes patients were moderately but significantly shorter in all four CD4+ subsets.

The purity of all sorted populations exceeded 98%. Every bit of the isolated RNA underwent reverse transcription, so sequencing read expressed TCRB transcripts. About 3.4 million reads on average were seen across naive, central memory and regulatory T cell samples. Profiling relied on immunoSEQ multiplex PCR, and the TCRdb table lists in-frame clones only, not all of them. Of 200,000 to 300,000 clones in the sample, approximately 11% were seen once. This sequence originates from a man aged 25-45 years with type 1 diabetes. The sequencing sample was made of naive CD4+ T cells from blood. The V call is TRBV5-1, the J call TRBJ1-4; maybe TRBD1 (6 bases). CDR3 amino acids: CASSLSMTGEKLFF. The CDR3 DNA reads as TGCGCCAGCAGCCTATCAATGACAGGTGAAAAACTGTTTTTT. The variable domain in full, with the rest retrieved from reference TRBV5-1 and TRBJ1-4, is KAGVTQTPRYLIKTRGQQVTLSCSPISGHRSVSWYQQTPGQGLQFLFEYFSETQRNKGNFPGRFSGRQFSNSRSEMNVSTLELGDSALYLCASSLSMTGEKLFFGSGTQLSVL.